These 23 T cell receptor beta chains originate from one sample sequenced in a study of cytotoxic CD8 clonotypes in ibrutinib-treated CLL. Produced via immunoSEQ multiplex PCR; TCRdb's table is partial and in-frame only. The repertoire consists of approximately 60,000 clones, with 50% to 70% occurring once and the leading ten covering about 24%. The sequencing used PBMCs, collected at disease progression, from a patient treated with ibrutinib. These receptors were obtained from a human donor with chronic lymphocytic leukemia.

The gene calls are TRBV5-1 and TRBJ1-6; TRBD1 agrees at 9 bases. The CDR3 spans 14 residues. Germline CDR1 and CDR2: SGHRS and YFSETQ. With V trimmed by 6 bases and J by 9 bases, 7 bases remained unmatched. The CDR3 sequence: CASTAQDRGSPLHF. Here the CDR3 DNA reads TGCGCCAGCACCGCTCAGGACAGGGGTTCACCCCTCCACTTT.

This clone was seen more than once but under ten times. V is TRBV5-1 and J is TRBJ2-3; D gene unclear. The CDR3 consists of 15 residues. Trimming removed 1 base at V and 2 bases at J, with 11 bases between. CDR1 and CDR2 from the germline V gene are SGHRS and YFSETQ. The CDR3 region is CASSLKYSLTDTQYF. The CDR3 bases are TGCGCCAGCAGCTTGAAGTACAGCCTCACAGATACGCAGTATTTT.

The V call is TRBV9, the J call TRBJ2-6, with D possibly being TRBD1 or TRBD2 (5 bases each). V lost 1 base and J lost 1, with 9 bases in between. This CDR3 region has 16 residues. Looked up from germline, CDR1 is SGDLS and CDR2 is YYNGEE. CDR3 sequence reads: CASSVWDRSGANVLTF. CDR3 nucleotides: TGTGCCAGCAGCGTATGGGACCGTTCTGGGGCCAACGTCCTGACTTTC.

The rearrangement links TRBV10-3 to TRBJ2-1, with 9 bases identical to TRBD1. This CDR3 is built from 16 residues. The V and J ends lost 2 bases and 4 bases, in that order; junction bases with no gene match: 6. Looked up from germline, CDR1 is ENHRY and CDR2 is SYGVKD. CDR3 amino acids: CAISEAGTGLYNEQFF. CDR3 bases: TGTGCCATCAGTGAGGCTGGGACAGGGCTTTACAATGAGCAGTTCTTC.

The chain carries TRBV5-1 and TRBJ1-2; TRBD1 matches 10 bases. CDR3 length equals 15 residues. Germline CDR1 reads SGHRS; CDR2 reads YFSETQ. The J segment lost 4 bases and the V segment lost 3 bases, leaving 6 bases of the junction unmatched. This chain's CDR3 is CASSSRQGASYGYTF. The DNA for the CDR3 is TGCGCCAGCAGCTCGCGACAGGGGGCTAGCTATGGCTACACCTTC. Combining the CDR3 with reference TRBV5-1 and TRBJ1-2 gives the whole variable domain KAGVTQTPRYLIKTRGQQVTLSCSPISGHRSVSWYQQTPGQGLQFLFEYFSETQRNKGNFPGRFSGRQFSNSRSEMNVSTLELGDSALYLCASSSRQGASYGYTFGSGTRLTVV.

The chain uses TRBV7-8 and TRBJ2-1; perhaps TRBD2 as D (5 bases). The CDR3 length is 16 residues. CDR1 is SGHVS, CDR2 FQNEAQ, per germline. V shed 6 bases and J shed 8 bases, with 23 bases lying between them. The CDR3 spells CASSPTPGSMKDEQFF. The CDR3 coding sequence is TGTGCCAGCAGTCCTACGCCGGGGTCAATGAAGGATGAGCAGTTCTTC.

The CDR3 protein is CASSQSIAGGPTDTQYF. The CDR3 DNA reads TGCGCCAGCAGCCAATCCATAGCGGGAGGGCCGACCGATACGCAGTATTTT. The chain couples TRBV4-3 to TRBJ2-3; TRBD2 agrees at 11 bases. V trimming: 2 bases; J trimming: 6 bases; junction bases outside the gene matches: 10. The CDR3 length is 17 residues. Per the germline V gene, CDR1 is LGHNA and CDR2 is YSLEER.

This clone was observed a few times. The chain uses TRBV2 and TRBJ2-2; D ambiguous. Trimming left V 6 bases short and J 3 bases short, with 11 bases between. Germline CDR1 reads SNHLY; CDR2 reads FYNNEI. This CDR3 has 14 amino acids. This CDR3 is CASRRRRDTGELFF. CDR3 bases: TGTGCCAGCAGAAGAAGAAGGGACACCGGGGAGCTGTTTTTT.

The chain couples TRBV13 to TRBJ2-1, with 11 bases matching TRBD1. V dropped 6 bases and J dropped 4; count of bases not matched to a gene: 8. The V gene's germline CDR1 is PRHDT and CDR2 FYEKMQ (reference sequence). The CDR3 is 16 residues long. Here the CDR3 DNA reads TGTGCCAGCAGTTCCCGGGACAGGGGGTCTTACAATGAGCAGTTCTTC. It encodes CASSSRDRGSYNEQFF.

V is TRBV7-9 and J is TRBJ2-5, with 9 bases fitting TRBD1. V gave up 10 bases and J gave up 5 bases; unmatched junction bases: 8. The CDR3 spans 13 residues. Germline CDR1 is SEHNR and CDR2 is FQNEAQ (reference sequence). The CDR3 loop reads CANQQGAGETQYF. CDR3 DNA sequence: TGTGCCAACCAACAGGGGGCTGGGGAGACCCAGTACTTC. Variable domain in full (rest from reference TRBV7-9 and TRBJ2-5): DTGVSQNPRHKITKRGQNVTFRCDPISEHNRLYWYRQTLGQGPEFLTYFQNEAQLEKSRLLSDRFSAERPKGSFSTLEIQRTEQGDSAMYLCANQQGAGETQYFGPGTRLLVL.

This clone was recorded only once. V gene TRBV9 combines with J gene TRBJ2-3, with 8 bases lining up with TRBD1. This CDR3 is 16 amino acids long. CDR1 SGDLS and CDR2 YYNGEE come from the germline V gene. The ends lost 0 bases at V and 4 bases at J; junction bases unmatched: 7. CDR3 DNA sequence: TGTGCCAGCAGCGTAGTACAGGGGGTTGGGGCAGATACGCAGTATTTT. It codes for CASSVVQGVGADTQYF.

The sample holds a few counts of this clone. The genes are TRBV19 and TRBJ1-2; D is ambiguous. The CDR3 has 12 residues. Germline CDR1 and CDR2: LNHDA and SQIVND (reference sequence). Trimming took 5 bases from V and 8 from J, leaving 12 bases between them. The CDR3, as DNA: TGTGCCAGTAGTTCCCGACCAGGAGGCTACACCTTC. It specifies CASSSRPGGYTF.

The V gene is TRBV18, the J gene TRBJ1-3, with D possibly matching TRBD1 (5 bases). The CDR3 loop spans 15 amino acids. Germline V lookup: CDR1 KGHSH, CDR2 LQKENI. V shed 3 bases and J shed 0 bases, with 9 bases lying between them. The CDR3 sequence: CASSPGGFSGNTIYF. The CDR3 DNA reads as TGTGCCAGCTCACCGGGGGGATTCTCTGGAAACACCATATATTTT.

This clone appeared a few times. The chain joins TRBV6-5 to TRBJ1-2; D uncertain. The CDR3 runs to 14 residues. Germline CDR1 MNHEY, CDR2 SVGAGI. Trimming stripped 2 bases from V and 7 bases from J, with 14 bases between. The CDR3 here is CASSYGREVAGYTF. CDR3 nucleotide sequence: TGTGCCAGCAGTTACGGGAGGGAGGTAGCTGGCTACACCTTC.

The chain recombines TRBV6-4 with TRBJ2-3; 11 bases map to TRBD2. CDR3 length: 14 amino acids. From germline, CDR1 is MRHNA and CDR2 SNTAGT. The junction had 6 bases not matched to a gene; V was cut back by 7 bases and J by 6 bases. The CDR3 bases are TGTGCCAGCAATAGCGGGGGGGAGACGGATACGCAGTATTTT. This sequence encodes CASNSGGETDTQYF.

J is TRBJ1-1 and V is TRBV9; TRBD1 might be the D (6 bases). There are 14 residues in the CDR3. Germline V gene data show CDR1 as SGDLS and CDR2 as YYNGEE. V was shortened by 3 bases and J by 4 bases, with 13 bases between the two germline ends. The CDR3 is CASSEGGLSTEAFF. The CDR3 coding sequence is TGTGCCAGCAGCGAGGGGGGGCTAAGCACTGAAGCTTTCTTT.

J is TRBJ2-1 and V is TRBV27; D perhaps matches TRBD2 (6 bases). The CDR3 spans 13 residues. Germline V gene lookup returns CDR1 MNHEY and CDR2 SMNVEV (reference sequence). The ends were cut back, 2 bases at V and 5 bases at J, with 7 bases in the middle. CDR3 sequence (DNA): TGTGCCAGCAGTTTAACTAGCAACAATGAGCAGTTCTTC. Its protein product is CASSLTSNNEQFF.

The chain combines TRBV5-1 with TRBJ2-5; D may be TRBD1 or TRBD2 (6 bases each). In germline, CDR1 is SGHRS, CDR2 YFSETQ. The CDR3 consists of 14 residues. Trimming shortened V by 3 bases and J by 1 base, and 10 bases separated the two germline ends. CDR3 sequence (DNA): TGCGCCAGCAGCTGGGGGGACATCCAAGAGACCCAGTACTTC. It specifies CASSWGDIQETQYF.

The chain carries TRBV27 and TRBJ2-7; D not certain. Looked up from germline, CDR1 is MNHEY and CDR2 is SMNVEV (reference sequence). Trimming pared 1 base from V and 5 bases from J, leaving 6 bases between. This CDR3 has 12 amino acids. The CDR3 sequence is CASSLYGDEQYF. As DNA, the CDR3 is TGTGCCAGCAGTTTATATGGGGACGAGCAGTACTTC.

Concerning this clone itself: At one end, the junction sequence differs from germline, possibly due to a read error. This CDR3 is CASSQRIF. The CDR3 DNA follows: TGTGCCAGCAGTCAGAGGATTTTT. The chain links TRBV2 to TRBJ1-4, with unresolved D. CDR3 length equals 8 residues. From germline, CDR1 is SNHLY and CDR2 FYNNEI. The full variable domain, with the rest looked up from reference TRBV2 and TRBJ1-4, is EPEVTQTPSHQVTQMGQEVILRCVPISNHLYFYWYRQILGQKVEFLVSFYNNEISEKSEIFDDQFSVERPDGSNFTLKIRSTKLEDSAMYFCASSQRIFGSGTQLSVL.

The chain joins TRBV11-3 to TRBJ1-1, with TRBD1 identical over 7 bases. The CDR3 has 14 residues. Trimming took 4 bases from V and 3 from J; bases not matched to a gene: 5. Germline V gene data show CDR1 as SGHNT and CDR2 as YENEEA. The chain's CDR3 is CASSSYDRDTEAFF. DNA for the CDR3: TGTGCCAGCAGCTCATATGACAGGGACACTGAAGCTTTCTTT.

A single count supports this clone. The V call is TRBV6-5, the J call TRBJ2-2; 7 bases fit TRBD2. V lost 2 bases and J lost 6; bases outside the gene matches: 6. The CDR3 has 15 amino acids. The V gene's germline CDR1 is MNHEY and CDR2 SVGAGI. CDR3 in DNA: TGTGCCAGCAGTTACGTGGGGGGGATCGCCGGGGAGCTGTTTTTT. Its protein is CASSYVGGIAGELFF.

This clone was counted a few times. J is TRBJ1-2 and V is TRBV19; D is unresolved. Germline V gene lookup returns CDR1 LNHDA and CDR2 SQIVND (reference sequence). Between the trimmed V and J ends, which lost 5 bases and 8 bases, there was a span of 9 bases. The CDR3 loop spans 11 amino acids. Written as DNA, the CDR3 is TGTGCCAGTAGTGACCCCCTCGGCTACACCTTC. It specifies CASSDPLGYTF.